These T cell receptor beta chains were read from a single sample in a study of T-cell memory formation after mild COVID-19. TCRdb called the 5' RACE reads again in MiXCR, with one record for every CDR3 protein. The table has some 600,000 distinct CDR3 sequences, roughly 17% seen once. What was sequenced was PBMCs or a T cell subset sorted from them (not recorded which). The receptors were gathered from an adult woman who had mild COVID-19 (a few samples of this study predate the infection). Cell type and time point are not known. Both conserved end residues are trimmed from each CDR3. The order of the fields is J gene, V gene, CDR3 protein.

TRBJ2-2	TRBV7-9	ASSSSGSNTGELF
TRBJ1-2	TRBV7-9	ASWGGQGRSYGYT
TRBJ1-1	TRBV12-3/TRBV12-4	ASIGRNLNTEAF
TRBJ1-1	TRBV7-2	ASRRGDNTEAF
TRBJ1-1	TRBV6-4	ASSPTGNPNTEAF
TRBJ1-4	TRBV29-1	SVSLPTNEKLF
TRBJ1-1	TRBV7-9	ASSLPGGDTEAF
TRBJ2-4	TRBV19	ASSPSQQGHGAKNIQY
TRBJ2-7	TRBV30	AWSVTAVEQY
TRBJ1-4	TRBV20-1	SARLSLSSEKLF
TRBJ2-5	TRBV5-6	ASSLVVLAGVLGETQY
TRBJ2-7	TRBV20-1	SARDWSGGGYEQY
TRBJ2-2	TRBV4-1	ASNPRPGQGAKGTGELF
TRBJ1-1	TRBV25-1	ASSEQDRNTEAF
TRBJ2-5	TRBV6-2/TRBV6-3	ASSPWGRAGKETQY
TRBJ1-1	TRBV29-1	SVSDSPNTEAF
TRBJ2-7	TRBV29-1	SVKTGQGAEQY
TRBJ1-1	TRBV7-9	ASSEGLDTEAF
TRBJ1-5	TRBV27	ASSFMNQPQH
TRBJ1-1	TRBV5-1	ASSTTDRGINTEAF
TRBJ2-7	TRBV20-1	SAQVATGGMYEQY
TRBJ1-6	TRBV19	ASSITWYVGNSPLH
TRBJ2-1	TRBV20-1	SARGLGQDNEQF
TRBJ2-1	TRBV7-2	ASSSPGANEQF
TRBJ2-7	TRBV5-6	ASSPPTGKPYEQY
TRBJ1-1	TRBV7-9	ASSQGQAKREAF
TRBJ2-2	TRBV7-9	ASSLQGNANTGELF
TRBJ2-1	TRBV6-6	ASSYWVNGGHNEQF
TRBJ2-2	TRBV7-6	ASSPEASLLLYDGELF
TRBJ1-5	TRBV2	ASSERRAGAQPQH
TRBJ2-1	TRBV12-3/TRBV12-4	ASIRTGTSGVRSSYNEQF
TRBJ1-2	TRBV6-5	ASSYSYRDYGYT
TRBJ2-1	TRBV2	ARGLAGGYNEQF
TRBJ2-2	TRBV24-1	ATSDDDGYTGELF
TRBJ2-3	TRBV5-1	ASMLEGTPPTDTQY
TRBJ2-1	TRBV7-9	ASSPLGAGTGDHEQF
TRBJ2-7	TRBV20-1	SATTGYEQY
TRBJ1-1	TRBV6-1	ASSEAAGLMNTEAF
TRBJ1-1	TRBV9	ASSATGTGTEAF
TRBJ2-5	TRBV25-1	ASRTSGKQETQY
TRBJ1-5	TRBV6-1	ASTPGRALSNQPQH
TRBJ1-3	TRBV12-3/TRBV12-4	ASSFSSGRSGNTIY
TRBJ2-7	TRBV6-2/TRBV6-3	ASRRDRVREQY
TRBJ2-3	TRBV5-1	ASSRRTTDTQY
TRBJ2-7	TRBV29-1	SVQFGTGAHEQY
TRBJ1-2	TRBV12-3/TRBV12-4	ASTTYRFAYGYT
TRBJ2-3	TRBV5-1	ASSLVPNTDTQY
TRBJ2-6	TRBV4-2	ASRRTGGNSGANVLT
TRBJ2-3	TRBV2	ASLASGGTDTQY
TRBJ2-3	TRBV5-1	ASSLGQGNTDTQY
TRBJ2-5	TRBV25-1	ASSTWESSRETQY
TRBJ2-1	TRBV11-3	ASSFRAIAAVSYNEQF